The clone carrying this T cell receptor beta chain was counted at least ten times. This sample's time point: persistent/refractory GD, antithyroid drugs over 5 years with positive TRAb. TCR sequences were obtained from RNA taken from PBMCs. Construction of TCR beta libraries relied on iRepertoire HTBI primers and on Arm-PCR targeting CDR3 regions. TCRdb processed the multiplex PCR reads anew with MiXCR; each CDR3 protein has one entry. The data hold 350,000 to 500,000 distinct CDR3 sequences, with roughly 21% observed a single time. Germline CDR1 DFQATT, CDR2 SNEGSKA (reference sequence). The CDR3 has 15 amino acids. After removal of 2 bases from V and 0 bases from J, the junction contained 5 bases not matched to a gene. The record originates from a study of regulatory T cells in long-lasting Graves disease.

The chain couples TRBV20-1 to TRBJ2-7, with 9 bases aligning to TRBD1. The sequence derives from a female donor with Graves disease. The sequenced sample was peripheral blood mononuclear cells (PBMCs), obtained when the disease was refractory, from a patient treated with antithyroid drugs. The CDR3 DNA reads TGCAGTGCTAGATTGACAGGGGGGTCCTCCTACGAGCAGTACTTC. Amino acid sequence: CSARLTGGSSYEQYF.